One and the same sample provided the 19 T cell receptor beta chains below, sequenced in a study of T cells after yellow fever vaccination. A single record per CDR3 protein comes from TCRdb applying MiXCR to the 5' RACE reads. The sample lists roughly 350,000 distinct CDR3 sequences, approximately 4% seen once, with 20% to 25% in the top ten. Source: PBMCs, taken 5 days after the yellow fever booster vaccination. Receptor source: a man aged 18 to 29 who received the YFV17D yellow fever vaccine.

This clonotype was seen ten or more times. The V call is TRBV6-1, the J call TRBJ1-5; TRBD1 matches at 11 bases. The CDR3 is made up of 16 amino acids. J lost 6 bases, V lost 8 bases, and 12 bases had no gene match. Germline V gene sequence: CDR1 MNHNS, CDR2 SASEGT. The CDR3 nucleotides are TGTGCCAGCCTTAAGGGCGGGACAGGGGGGGTTCAGCCCCAGCATTTT. Translated, it gives CASLKGGTGGVQPQHF.

This clonotype occurred many times. V is TRBV4-1 and J is TRBJ1-6; D call uncertain. The germline V gene encodes CDR1 MGHRA and CDR2 YSYEKL. V was cut by 0 bases and J by 8 bases, with 11 bases left in between. The CDR3 is 15 residues long. The CDR3: CASSQEPSGYSPLHF. Here the CDR3 DNA reads TGCGCCAGCAGCCAAGAACCATCGGGGTATTCACCCCTCCACTTT.

This clonotype was found a few times. The chain has TRBV7-9 and TRBJ2-4; D unclear. This CDR3 has 16 amino acids. The germline V and J ends were trimmed by 5 bases and 6 bases, with 20 bases remaining between them. CDR1 is SEHNR and CDR2 is FQNEAQ in the germline V gene (reference sequence). The CDR3 protein is CASSIPHLGNGNIQYF. CDR3 in DNA: TGTGCCAGCAGCATACCCCATCTGGGGAACGGAAACATTCAGTACTTC.

Only a few counts were recorded for this clonotype. As DNA, the CDR3 is TGTGCCAGCAGTTACTCGGTCGAGGGTGAGACCCAGTACTTC. Its protein is CASSYSVEGETQYF. The J gene is TRBJ2-5, the V gene TRBV6-5; perhaps TRBD2 as D (5 bases). This CDR3 comprises 14 residues. In germline, CDR1 is MNHEY, CDR2 SVGAGI. V was shortened by 0 bases and J by 5 bases, with 10 bases between the two germline ends.

This clonotype was observed a few times. This sequence joins TRBV6-5 and TRBJ1-2; no clear D. From germline, CDR1 is MNHEY and CDR2 SVGAGI. V was cut by 1 base and J by 7 bases, with 13 bases left in between. The CDR3 covers 14 residues. The CDR3 is CASSYFEGEAGYTF. The CDR3 DNA follows: TGTGCCAGCAGTTACTTCGAGGGCGAGGCTGGCTACACCTTC.

With respect to this clonotype: Germline and junction disagree at one end, which may indicate a read error. This chain joins TRBV19 and TRBJ1-1; D may be TRBD1 (6 bases). Germline V gene data show CDR1 as LNHDA and CDR2 as SQIVND (reference sequence). The CDR3 covers 15 residues. The CDR3 coding sequence is TGTGCCAGTAGTATAGGCGCAGGGGAGAACGCTGAAGCTTTCTTT. This gives the protein CASSIGAGENAEAFF.

V gene TRBV7-9 combines with J gene TRBJ2-3, with D perhaps matching TRBD1 (6 bases). Germline CDR1 is SEHNR and CDR2 is FQNEAQ (reference sequence). This CDR3 contains 16 residues. Trimming removed 5 bases at V and 1 base at J, with 16 bases between. The CDR3 here is CASSPGRGQRTDTQYF. The CDR3 DNA follows: TGTGCCAGCAGCCCAGGCAGGGGTCAGCGCACAGATACGCAGTATTTT.

The gene calls are TRBV5-1 and TRBJ2-7, with TRBD2 matching over 9 bases. Trimming took 3 bases from V and 4 from J; bases not matched to a gene: 11. There are 16 residues in the CDR3. Germline V gene lookup returns CDR1 SGHRS and CDR2 YFSETQ. For the CDR3, the DNA is TGCGCCAGCAGCTCTCCCGGTAGCGGGGGTGCGTACGAGCAGTACTTC. Residues: CASSSPGSGGAYEQYF. Drawing the rest from reference TRBV5-1 and TRBJ2-7, the complete variable domain is KAGVTQTPRYLIKTRGQQVTLSCSPISGHRSVSWYQQTPGQGLQFLFEYFSETQRNKGNFPGRFSGRQFSNSRSEMNVSTLELGDSALYLCASSSPGSGGAYEQYFGPGTRLTVT.

The rearrangement joins TRBV7-3 to TRBJ2-2; 8 nucleotides match TRBD1. Losses at the gene ends were 4 bases for V and 6 bases for J; bases not matched to a gene: 1. The CDR3 length is 13 residues. Per the germline V gene, CDR1 is SGHTA and CDR2 is FQGTGA. This CDR3 reads CASSSDRAGELFF. CDR3 bases: TGTGCCAGCAGCTCGGACAGGGCCGGGGAGCTGTTTTTT. The variable domain in full, completed from reference TRBV7-3 and TRBJ2-2, reads GAGVSQTPSNKVTEKGKYVELRCDPISGHTALYWYRQSLGQGPEFLIYFQGTGAADDSGLPNDRFFAVRPEGSVSTLKIQRTERGDSAVYLCASSSDRAGELFFGEGSRLTVL.

In this sample, this clonotype turned up a few times. This chain connects TRBV12-3 or TRBV12-4 to TRBJ2-3; TRBD1 might be the D (6 bases). This CDR3 is 12 amino acids long. Trimming pared 6 bases from V and 8 bases from J, leaving 12 bases between. CDR3 nucleotide sequence: TGTGCCAGCAGGGGAACAGGGAGTACGCAGTATTTT. This codes for CASRGTGSTQYF.

A few counts support this clonotype. The chain carries TRBV18 and TRBJ1-2; D remains unclear. Germline CDR1 is KGHSH and CDR2 is LQKENI. Deletions cut 6 bases from V and 0 bases from J, with 8 bases between. The CDR3 runs to 13 residues. The chain's CDR3 is CASSTDTNYGYTF. The CDR3 DNA is TGTGCCAGCTCCACGGATACTAACTATGGCTACACCTTC.

This chain connects TRBV28 to TRBJ2-6; D call uncertain. V was cut by 7 bases and J by 0 bases, with 13 bases left in between. The CDR3 extends over 16 amino acids. Germline V gene lookup returns CDR1 MDHEN and CDR2 SYDVKM. Here the CDR3 DNA reads TGTGCCAGCACTCCCCCCTTAGCCTCTGGGGCCAACGTCCTGACTTTC. It yields the protein CASTPPLASGANVLTF.

This clonotype occurred many times. The V gene is TRBV12-3 or TRBV12-4, the J gene TRBJ2-7, with TRBD1 matching 7 bases. The CDR3 extends over 13 amino acids. Germline trimming cut 6 bases from V and 5 bases from J; bases unmatched to any gene: 7. DNA for the CDR3: TGTGCCAGCAGCCTACAGGGGCCCCACGAGCAGTACTTC. It yields the protein CASSLQGPHEQYF.

This clonotype was found many times. This chain connects TRBV5-1 to TRBJ2-7; 8 positions match TRBD1. CDR1 and CDR2 from the germline V gene are SGHRS and YFSETQ. The junction had 10 bases not matched to a gene; V was cut back by 4 bases and J by 7 bases. This CDR3 region has 14 residues. The CDR3: CASSGRTGLGEQYF. DNA of the CDR3: TGCGCCAGCAGCGGTCGGACAGGGCTTGGGGAGCAGTACTTC.

There are many counts of this clonotype. The gene calls are TRBV5-5 and TRBJ2-4; 7 positions match TRBD1. This CDR3 has 15 amino acids. Germline CDR1 reads SGHKS; CDR2 reads YYEKEE (reference sequence). The V gene end was trimmed by 2 bases and the J gene end by 6 bases; junction bases not matched to a gene: 8. The CDR3 DNA follows: TGTGCCAGCAGCTTTCTAGGGGGCGCATTAAACATTCAGTACTTC. It is translated as CASSFLGGALNIQYF.

This clonotype has at least ten counts. The chain is built from TRBV4-3 and TRBJ1-1; D is ambiguous. V was pared by 2 bases and J by 1 base, with 5 bases between. CDR3 size: 13 residues. Germline V gene lookup returns CDR1 LGHNA and CDR2 YSLEER. The CDR3 here is CASSQLRNTEAFF. DNA for the CDR3: TGCGCCAGCAGCCAACTAAGGAACACTGAAGCTTTCTTT.

The chain couples TRBV7-6 to TRBJ2-7; D is uncertain. The CDR3 covers 14 residues. Germline values: CDR1 SGHVS, CDR2 FNYEAQ. Trimming removed 5 bases at V and 8 bases at J, with 19 bases between. DNA for the CDR3: TGTGCCAGCAGCCCTAACCTTTTCGCCTCCCAGCAGTACGTC. Encoded protein: CASSPNLFASQQYV.

This clonotype was seen at least ten times. The chain carries TRBV5-1 and TRBJ2-3, with D unclear. CDR3 length: 14 residues. Trimming stripped 4 bases from V and 3 bases from J, with 12 bases between. Germline-derived CDR1 and CDR2 are SGHRS and YFSETQ. The CDR3 nucleotides read TGCGCCAGCAGCCCTGGGGTCCTAACAGATACGCAGTATTTT. Translating gives CASSPGVLTDTQYF. Full variable domain (missing parts from reference TRBV5-1 and TRBJ2-3): KAGVTQTPRYLIKTRGQQVTLSCSPISGHRSVSWYQQTPGQGLQFLFEYFSETQRNKGNFPGRFSGRQFSNSRSEMNVSTLELGDSALYLCASSPGVLTDTQYFGPGTRLTVL.

This clonotype was seen many times. A read error may produce the germline difference seen at one junction end. The chain recombines TRBV4-3 with TRBJ1-1, with D hard to call. The CDR3 has 13 amino acids. CDR1 LGHNA and CDR2 YSLEER come from the germline V gene. The CDR3 is CASSQDLNTEAFF. DNA of the CDR3: TGTGCCAGCAGCCAAGACCTGAACACTGAAGCTTTCTTT.